Included here is one TCR beta chain sequence, with context. Germline V CDR1 and CDR2: DFQATT, SNEGSKA (reference sequence). Trimming took off 3 bases at V and 9 bases at J, with 9 bases between the two ends. The CDR3 spans 11 residues. In the original analysis: Amplification of reference gene primers provided the estimated nucleated cell counts. Clones were sequenced by immunoSEQ multiplex PCR, and TCRdb holds only the in-frame ones, with some missing. The DNA gave D and trimming, while V, J and clone size come from that table. Here the sample spans tens of thousands of clones, around 83% being singletons. The data derive from a study of blood T cell repertoires in COVID-19. Background on the study: COVID-19 samples, acute and convalescent, were from the United States, Italy and Spain. T cells, B-cell-depleted T cells, or PBMCs provided the cDNA or gDNA that served as material.

The sequencing sample was made of peripheral blood. The genes are TRBV20-1 and TRBJ2-1; no definite D call. This clonotype was obtained from a man older than 75 with acute or convalescent COVID-19. The CDR3 bases are TGCAGTGCTAGTCTGCCTATTGAGCAGTTCTTC. Protein sequence: CSASLPIEQFF.